The rows below give T cell receptor beta chains drawn from one sample of a study of OX40 agonist ivuxolimab in advanced cancers. Profiled with immunoSEQ multiplex PCR; TCRdb holds only in-frame clones, not every one. The sample has more than 60,000 clones; 90% are singletons. Source: CD4+ or CD8+ T cells sorted from blood, taken in a trial of the OX40 agonist ivuxolimab. These receptors all come from an adult with an advanced solid tumor such as melanoma, head and neck, liver or kidney cancer. CDR3s include the opening cysteine and the closing phenylalanine or tryptophan. A D gene is named only where the DNA matches it firmly. For some rows the clone size is stated as once, few or many, or as a class when expanded; others skip it.

TGTGCCAGCAGCCTAAATCAGGGGGCCCAAGAGACCCAGTACTTC	CASSLNQGAQETQYF	TRBV13	TRBD1	.	TRBJ2-5
TGTGCCAGCAGTTCCGAGTTAGGAACCTACGAGCAGTACTTC	CASSSELGTYEQYF	TRBV6-5	.	.	TRBJ2-7
TGTGCCAGCAGTTTTTCGACAGGGGGCAGGACGTACTTC	CASSFSTGGRTYF	TRBV27	TRBD1	.	TRBJ2-5
TGTGCCAGCAGCGGCCAGGGCGTCGGCTCCTACAATGAGCAGTTCTTC	CASSGQGVGSYNEQFF	TRBV7-2	.	.	TRBJ2-1
TGCGCCAGCAGCTTGGCGGGGGGCACAGATACGCAGTATTTT	CASSLAGGTDTQYF	TRBV5-1	.	.	TRBJ2-3
TGTGCCAGCAGCCCTAACCCAACTAATGAAAAACTGTTTTTT	CASSPNPTNEKLFF	TRBV7-8	.	.	TRBJ1-4
TGTGCCAGCAGCTTAGGGACTAGCCCCCTGGAGCAGTTCTTC	CASSLGTSPLEQFF	TRBV7-2	TRBD2	.	TRBJ2-1
TGTGCCAGCAGCTCCCCCGGGACTAGCGGAGACAATGAGCAGTTCTTC	CASSSPGTSGDNEQFF	TRBV11-3	TRBD2	.	TRBJ2-1
TGTGCCAGCAGCGTTCGTTTGCGGGGGCCCATCTCTGGAAACACCATATATTTT	CASSVRLRGPISGNTIYF	TRBV7-3	.	.	TRBJ1-3
TGTGCCAGCTCACCAGAGGGGGCGAGCACAGATACGCAGTATTTT	CASSPEGASTDTQYF	TRBV18	TRBD1	.	TRBJ2-3
TGTGCCAGCAGTTTATGGGGGGGACAGCCGAACACTGAAGCTTTCTTT	CASSLWGGQPNTEAFF	TRBV28	TRBD1	.	TRBJ1-1
TGCAGCGTTGTAGTAGTGGGGACATCCACGGCGGAGACCCAGTACTTC	CSVVVVGTSTAETQYF	TRBV29-1	.	.	TRBJ2-5
TGTGCCAGCAGTGTAAGCGGGGGGGGCACAGATACGCAGTATTTT	CASSVSGGGTDTQYF	TRBV6-1	TRBD2	once	TRBJ2-3
TGTGCCAGCAGCACTCCAGGGCTAGCGGACGAAGAGACCCAGTACTTC	CASSTPGLADEETQYF	TRBV21-1	.	.	TRBJ2-5
TGTGCCAGCAGTACGACAGGGGGCGGACACGAGCAGTACTTC	CASSTTGGGHEQYF	TRBV28	TRBD1	.	TRBJ2-7
TGTGCCAGCAGCCGCGGCGGGACAGGGGAAACCGAGCAGTACTTC	CASSRGGTGETEQYF	TRBV5-4	TRBD1	.	TRBJ2-7
TGTGCCTGGAGTGCCGTGGACGGTGAAAAACTGTTTTTT	CAWSAVDGEKLFF	TRBV30	.	.	TRBJ1-4
TGTGCCTGGAGCGACTTACAGGGGGACCACGAGCAGTACTTC	CAWSDLQGDHEQYF	TRBV30	TRBD1	once	TRBJ2-7
TGTGCCAGCAGCTTGGTAGTGATAGGGGTTAGCTCCTACAATGAGCAGTTCTTC	CASSLVVIGVSSYNEQFF	TRBV5-6	.	.	TRBJ2-1
TGCGCCAGCAGCTTGGACCCCAACACCGGGGAGCTGTTTTTT	CASSLDPNTGELFF	TRBV5-1	.	.	TRBJ2-2
TGCGCCAGCAGCCTCATGGGACTAGCGGGTGGCGAGCAGTACTTC	CASSLMGLAGGEQYF	TRBV5-1	TRBD2	.	TRBJ2-7
TGTGCCAGCAGTTCCGGGACAGGGGGCGAGCAGTACTTC	CASSSGTGGEQYF	TRBV2	TRBD1	.	TRBJ2-7
TGTGCCAGTAGTATAGCAGGGCAGGGCGACGATTCCTACGAGCAGTACTTC	CASSIAGQGDDSYEQYF	TRBV19	.	.	TRBJ2-7
TGTGCCAGCAGCCTGGCAGGGGCTACCTACAATGAGCAGTTCTTC	CASSLAGATYNEQFF	TRBV7-2	.	.	TRBJ2-1
TGTGCCAGCAGCACCGGGACTAGCGGGAGAACCGAGCAGTACTTC	CASSTGTSGRTEQYF	TRBV28	TRBD2	once	TRBJ2-7
TGTGCCAGCAGCATAACTAGCGGGAGTGTGGTGGGCGAGCAGTACTTC	CASSITSGSVVGEQYF	TRBV7-2	TRBD2	.	TRBJ2-7
TGTGCCAGCAGTACCACACTCTCTGGAAACACCATATATTTT	CASSTTLSGNTIYF	TRBV6-5	.	.	TRBJ1-3
TGTGCCAGCAGTGACGCCCGACAGGGCAATGAAAAACTGTTTTTT	CASSDARQGNEKLFF	TRBV28	TRBD1	.	TRBJ1-4
TGCGCCAGCAGCCAAGAATCGCTTCTAGGAGGAAACACCATATATTTT	CASSQESLLGGNTIYF	TRBV4-1	.	few	TRBJ1-3
TGTGCCAGCAGTTTTTGGGGGGCCGAGCAGTACTTC	CASSFWGAEQYF	TRBV27	.	once	TRBJ2-7
TGCGCCAGCAGCCAAGACTTTCGATTCGACAGGGAGGTCACCGGGGAGCTGTTTTTT	CASSQDFRFDREVTGELFF	TRBV4-3	.	.	TRBJ2-2
TGTGCCAGCAGTGAAGCGATGGCCGCTAGCACAGATACGCAGTATTTT	CASSEAMAASTDTQYF	TRBV6-1	.	.	TRBJ2-3
TGTGCCAGCAGTTTATCGAGAGGGTACGAGCAGTACTTC	CASSLSRGYEQYF	TRBV27	.	.	TRBJ2-7
TGCGCCAGCAGCCCGTCGGTGAACACCGGGGAGCTGTTTTTT	CASSPSVNTGELFF	TRBV4-3	.	once	TRBJ2-2
TGTGCCAGCAGTCCCGCGGTAGCGGGGGGCAAAGAGACCCAGTACTTC	CASSPAVAGGKETQYF	TRBV5-4	TRBD2	.	TRBJ2-5
TGCGCCAGCAGCTCGCTAGCGGAGAGCTCCTACAATGAGCAGTTCTTC	CASSSLAESSYNEQFF	TRBV5-1	TRBD2	.	TRBJ2-1
TGTGCCAGCAGCTTATCCTACGGGGGCCCCTACGAGCAGTACTTC	CASSLSYGGPYEQYF	TRBV7-2	.	once	TRBJ2-7
TGTGCCAGCAGCTTCGGGACAGGGGTAGACACTGAAGCTTTCTTT	CASSFGTGVDTEAFF	TRBV5-5	TRBD1	.	TRBJ1-1